The 21 T cell receptor beta chains in this list originate from one sample, sequenced in a study of OX40 agonist ivuxolimab in advanced cancers. The library was made by the immunoSEQ multiplex PCR assay. The table was pulled from immuneACCESS by TCRdb, which kept in-frame rearrangements only. Such tables lose some clones; where checked, under half of the loss comes from unresolved V genes, and the rest has no known cause. This sample is represented by approximately 49,000 clones; approximately 84% of them were singletons. Jointly, the top ten make up more than 0.95% of the sample. The sequenced sample was CD4+ or CD8+ T cells sorted from blood, obtained in a trial of the OX40 agonist ivuxolimab. Source of these receptors: an adult with an advanced solid tumor such as melanoma, head and neck, liver or kidney cancer.

This clone was detected a few times. The rearrangement joins TRBV5-6 to TRBJ1-6; D unresolved. Trimming cost V 1 base and J 8 bases, with 7 bases left between them. The germline V gene has CDR1 SGHDT and CDR2 YYEEEE. The CDR3 extends over 13 amino acids. DNA for the CDR3: TGTGCCAGCAGCTTGTACTTCGATTCACCCCTCCACTTT. Encoded protein: CASSLYFDSPLHF.

This CDR3 is CASSLARSGAEAFF. The CDR3, as DNA: TGCGCCAGCAGCTTGGCTCGGTCAGGGGCTGAAGCTTTCTTT. The chain links TRBV5-1 to TRBJ1-1; possible D gene TRBD1, 6 bases. V shed 0 bases and J shed 6 bases, with 12 bases lying between them. The germline V gene encodes CDR1 SGHRS and CDR2 YFSETQ. The CDR3 is 14 residues long.

This clone has a handful of counts. The chain's CDR3 is CASSFASGAYNEQFF. The DNA of the CDR3 is TGTGCCAGCAGCTTCGCTAGCGGAGCCTACAATGAGCAGTTCTTC. V usage is TRBV7-2 and J usage is TRBJ2-1, with 7 bases identical to TRBD2. Unmatched junction bases numbered 4, after V lost 3 bases and J lost 2 bases. Germline CDR1 SGHTA, CDR2 FQGNSA. The length of the CDR3 is 15 residues. Filled out from reference TRBV7-2 and TRBJ2-1, the complete variable domain reads GAGVSQSPSNKVTEKGKDVELRCDPISGHTALYWYRQSLGQGLEFLIYFQGNSAPDKSGLPSDRFSAERTGGSVSTLTIQRTQQEDSAVYLCASSFASGAYNEQFFGPGTRLTVL.

The V gene is TRBV2, the J gene TRBJ2-5; 10 bases are shared with TRBD1. The V gene end was trimmed by 6 bases and the J gene end by 5 bases; junction bases not matched to a gene: 12. CDR1 and CDR2 (germline): SNHLY, FYNNEI. The length of the CDR3 is 16 residues. CDR3 loop: CASRTLRTGGGETQYF. CDR3 DNA sequence: TGTGCCAGCAGGACTCTGCGGACAGGGGGAGGGGAGACCCAGTACTTC. The full variable domain, rest sourced from reference TRBV2 and TRBJ2-5, is EPEVTQTPSHQVTQMGQEVILRCVPISNHLYFYWYRQILGQKVEFLVSFYNNEISEKSEIFDDQFSVERPDGSNFTLKIRSTKLEDSAMYFCASRTLRTGGGETQYFGPGTRLLVL.

The CDR3 here is CASSYVLSSYNEQFF. The CDR3 DNA is TGTGCCAGCAGTTACGTCCTCAGCTCCTACAATGAGCAGTTCTTC. The chain uses TRBV6-6 and TRBJ2-1, with no clear D. The CDR3 consists of 15 residues. Germline V gives CDR1 MNHNY, CDR2 SVGAGI (reference sequence). Trimming pared 2 bases from V and 0 bases from J, leaving 8 bases between.

The rearrangement uses TRBV29-1 and TRBJ1-1, with unresolved D. In germline, CDR1 is SQVTM, CDR2 ANQGSEA. Trimming stripped 3 bases from V and 10 bases from J, with 18 bases between. There are 13 residues in the CDR3. The CDR3 coding sequence is TGCAGCGTTGATCAGGTCAGACAACGAGGAGCTTTCTTT. The encoded protein is CSVDQVRQRGAFF. Variable domain in full (rest from reference TRBV29-1 and TRBJ1-1): SAVISQKPSRDICQRGTSLTIQCQVDSQVTMMFWYRQQPGQSLTLIATANQGSEATYESGFVIDKFPISRPNLTFSTLTVSNMSPEDSSIYLCSVDQVRQRGAFFGQGTRLTVV.

As DNA, the CDR3 is TGTGCCAGCAGCGACCCCAGGGCCGGGACCCAGTACTTC. Translating it yields CASSDPRAGTQYF. The chain has TRBV9 and TRBJ2-5, with a tentative D call TRBD1 (5 bases). The CDR3 totals 13 residues. Trimming took 3 bases from V and 7 from J, leaving 13 bases between them. In germline, CDR1 is SGDLS, CDR2 YYNGEE.

This clone came up a few times. This chain links TRBV11-3 with TRBJ2-1; 8 nucleotides agree with TRBD2. Germline CDR1 is SGHNT and CDR2 is YENEEA. The J segment lost 2 bases and the V segment lost 5 bases, leaving 5 bases of the junction unmatched. The CDR3 contains 15 residues. The CDR3 loop is CASSSGGGPYNEQFF. In nucleotides, the CDR3 is TGTGCCAGCAGCAGCGGGGGCGGTCCCTACAATGAGCAGTTCTTC.

The chain uses TRBV10-3 and TRBJ1-5; D perhaps matches TRBD1 (5 bases). Germline V gives CDR1 ENHRY, CDR2 SYGVKD. The CDR3 spans 13 residues. V lost 6 bases to trimming and J lost 4 bases, with 10 bases between them. The CDR3 spells CAIRGDLNQPQHF. The CDR3 DNA is TGTGCCATCAGGGGGGACCTAAATCAGCCCCAGCATTTT.

The V and J genes are TRBV5-1 and TRBJ2-7; no reliable D call. Germline CDR1 reads SGHRS; CDR2 reads YFSETQ. The V end was cut by 1 base, the J end by 0 bases, with 8 bases between. This CDR3 contains 14 residues. CDR3 nucleotide sequence: TGCGCCAGCAGCTTGTCGGGCCTCTCCTACGAGCAGTACTTC. The encoded protein is CASSLSGLSYEQYF. Filled out from reference TRBV5-1 and TRBJ2-7, the complete variable domain reads KAGVTQTPRYLIKTRGQQVTLSCSPISGHRSVSWYQQTPGQGLQFLFEYFSETQRNKGNFPGRFSGRQFSNSRSEMNVSTLELGDSALYLCASSLSGLSYEQYFGPGTRLTVT.

A few counts support this clone. V and J are TRBV2 and TRBJ1-1; D is unresolved. CDR1 and CDR2 from the germline V gene are SNHLY and FYNNEI. The V gene lost 9 bases and the J gene lost 6 bases, with 14 bases spanning the gap. This CDR3 has 12 amino acids. The CDR3 sequence is CASRTDLAEAFF. CDR3 bases: TGTGCCAGTCGTACGGACTTGGCTGAAGCTTTCTTT.

This clone has a handful of counts. This sequence joins TRBV30 and TRBJ1-1; D perhaps matches TRBD1 (5 bases). V dropped 3 bases and J dropped 10 bases, with 15 bases sitting between them. Per germline, CDR1 GTSNPN and CDR2 SVGIG (reference sequence). This CDR3 is 12 amino acids long. The CDR3 region has the DNA TGTGCCTGGAGGGCAGAGGGACCAGCAGCTTTCTTT. Protein: CAWRAEGPAAFF.

The chain carries TRBV5-4 and TRBJ2-7, with D tentatively TRBD2 (6 bases). Germline V lookup: CDR1 SGHNT, CDR2 YYREEE (reference sequence). The CDR3 has 15 residues. V lost 2 bases and J lost 0, with 12 bases in between. Written as DNA, the CDR3 is TGTGCCAGCAGCTTAGGGACTCTGAGCTCCTACGAGCAGTACTTC. Translated, it gives CASSLGTLSSYEQYF.

The gene calls are TRBV4-3 and TRBJ2-1; D is undetermined. Germline loops: CDR1 LGHNA, CDR2 YSLEER. With 5 bases removed from V and 5 bases from J, the gap between germline ends came to 13 bases. The CDR3 consists of 14 residues. The CDR3 coding sequence is TGCGCCAGCAGCTTAAGAGAAGGAAACAATGAGCAGTTCTTC. The encoded protein is CASSLREGNNEQFF.

J is TRBJ1-5 and V is TRBV28; no definite D call. The CDR3 has 14 amino acids. The germline CDR1 and CDR2 sequences are MDHEN and SYDVKM. Trimming left V 7 bases short and J 2 bases short, with 12 bases between. The CDR3 DNA reads as TGTGCCAGCACGGGCAGCTTGGGCAATCAGCCCCAGCATTTT. It is translated as CASTGSLGNQPQHF.

The V call is TRBV18, the J call TRBJ2-5; D not resolved. The V gene lost 4 bases and the J gene lost 4 bases, with 13 bases spanning the gap. Germline V CDR1 and CDR2: KGHSH, LQKENI. The CDR3 runs 14 residues. The CDR3: CASSLTRSGETQYF. The CDR3 coding sequence is TGTGCCAGCTCACTGACAAGGTCCGGAGAGACCCAGTACTTC.

This chain uses TRBV30 with TRBJ1-6; a possible D gene is TRBD1 (6 bases). Trimming stripped 2 bases from V and 9 bases from J, with 14 bases between. Germline CDR1 is GTSNPN and CDR2 is SVGIG (reference sequence). CDR3 length: 14 amino acids. CDR3 loop: CAWSLVGARSPLHF. DNA of the CDR3: TGTGCCTGGAGTTTAGTGGGGGCTCGTTCACCCCTCCACTTT.

The chain combines TRBV6-1 with TRBJ1-1; TRBD1 might be the D (5 bases). Germline values: CDR1 MNHNS, CDR2 SASEGT. The CDR3 loop spans 13 amino acids. V gave up 7 bases and J gave up 3 bases, with 12 bases separating them. The CDR3 is CASTQGTDTEAFF. CDR3 DNA: TGTGCCAGCACCCAAGGGACCGACACTGAAGCTTTCTTT.

This sequence joins TRBV10-1 and TRBJ2-7, with D unclear. The CDR3 has 11 residues. Trimming took off 10 bases at V and 7 bases at J, with 14 bases between the two ends. Germline lookup yields CDR1 WNHNN and CDR2 SYGVQD (reference sequence). As DNA, the CDR3 is TGCGCCACCTCGGCCCTAGGGGAGCAGTACTTC. Protein sequence: CATSALGEQYF.

The chain is built from TRBV5-4 and TRBJ2-5; TRBD2 is a possible D gene (5 bases). The length of the CDR3 is 15 residues. Trimming removed 0 bases at V and 2 bases at J, with 11 bases between. Germline values: CDR1 SGHNT, CDR2 YYREEE (reference sequence). The CDR3, as DNA: TGTGCCAGCAGCTTGGCCGGAGCGGTGCAAGAGACCCAGTACTTC. Amino acid sequence: CASSLAGAVQETQYF.

This chain's CDR3 is CAWATRGAVNTEAFF. CDR3 nucleotides: TGTGCCTGGGCCACGAGGGGGGCGGTTAACACTGAAGCTTTCTTT. V usage is TRBV30 and J usage is TRBJ1-1; a possible D gene is TRBD1 (6 bases). V was cut by 5 bases and J by 2 bases, with 18 bases left in between. Germline CDR1 GTSNPN, CDR2 SVGIG (reference sequence). The CDR3 covers 15 residues.